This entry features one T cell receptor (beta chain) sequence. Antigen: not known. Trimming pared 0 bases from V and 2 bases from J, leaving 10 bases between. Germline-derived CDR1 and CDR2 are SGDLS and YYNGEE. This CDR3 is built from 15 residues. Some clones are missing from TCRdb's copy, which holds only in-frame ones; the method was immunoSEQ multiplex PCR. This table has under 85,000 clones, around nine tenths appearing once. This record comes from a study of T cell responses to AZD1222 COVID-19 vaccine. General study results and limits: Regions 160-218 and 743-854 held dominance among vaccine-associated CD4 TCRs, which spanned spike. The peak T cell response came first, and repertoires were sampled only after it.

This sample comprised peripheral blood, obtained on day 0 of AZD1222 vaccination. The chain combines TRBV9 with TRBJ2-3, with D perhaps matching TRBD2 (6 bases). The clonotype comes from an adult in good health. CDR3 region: CASSVGASDTDTQYF. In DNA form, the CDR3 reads TGTGCCAGCAGCGTAGGGGCTAGCGACACAGATACGCAGTATTTT.